Presented here are 8 T cell receptor beta chains from one specimen sequenced in a study of cytomegalovirus exposure and HLA in healthy donors. The protocol was immunoSEQ multiplex PCR, while the TCRdb copy is restricted to in-frame clones and leaves out a portion. This sample has about 79,000 clones, with 93% found just once. The sample comprised PBMCs. The origin of the receptors is a woman in her twenties or thirties in good health and CMV-seronegative.

This sequence joins TRBV28 and TRBJ1-4, with 10 positions matching TRBD1. This CDR3 comprises 16 residues. The germline gives CDR1 MDHEN, CDR2 SYDVKM. Germline trimming cut 3 bases from V and 8 bases from J; bases unmatched to any gene: 9. The CDR3 region is CASSLTRGTGEEKLFF. In DNA form, the CDR3 reads TGTGCCAGCAGTTTGACTCGCGGGACAGGGGAGGAAAAACTGTTTTTT.

The chain couples TRBV30 to TRBJ1-3, with unresolved D. With 3 bases removed from V and 0 bases from J, the gap between germline ends came to 6 bases. The CDR3 contains 13 residues. Germline assignment: CDR1 GTSNPN and CDR2 SVGIG (reference sequence). The CDR3 DNA sequence: TGTGCCTGGAGCTACAGCTCTGGAAACACCATATATTTT. Translating gives CAWSYSSGNTIYF.

V usage is TRBV7-8 and J usage is TRBJ2-1; 10 bases fit TRBD2. The CDR3 sequence is 20 residues long. V shed 3 bases, J shed 4 bases, and the junction held 18 bases outside the gene matches. Germline CDR1 SGHVS, CDR2 FQNEAQ. The DNA of the CDR3 is TGTGCCAGCAGCTTCCCGGCCCAACTACCCCCGGGACTAGCGTACAATGAGCAGTTCTTC. Translated, it gives CASSFPAQLPPGLAYNEQFF.

The V call is TRBV19, the J call TRBJ2-7; 7 bases are shared with TRBD1. Germline V gene sequence: CDR1 LNHDA, CDR2 SQIVND (reference sequence). The CDR3 loop spans 15 amino acids. The V gene end was trimmed by 5 bases and the J gene end by 3 bases; junction bases not matched to a gene: 10. CDR3 in DNA: TGTGCCAGTAGTTTAACGACAGGGAGATTCTACGAGCAGTACTTC. This encodes CASSLTTGRFYEQYF.

The chain recombines TRBV2 with TRBJ2-3, with 8 bases that match TRBD1. Germline assignment: CDR1 SNHLY and CDR2 FYNNEI. The CDR3 sequence is 15 residues long. The V gene end was trimmed by 5 bases and the J gene end by 0 bases; junction bases not matched to a gene: 4. In nucleotides, the CDR3 is TGTGCCAGCAGTCGACAGGGGTCTAGCACAGATACGCAGTATTTT. Its protein is CASSRQGSSTDTQYF.

This clone is a singleton in its sample. The rearrangement uses TRBV27 and TRBJ1-2; 9 nucleotides align to TRBD1. This CDR3 contains 15 residues. The germline CDR1 and CDR2 sequences are MNHEY and SMNVEV (reference sequence). The J segment lost 5 bases and the V segment lost 4 bases, leaving 8 bases of the junction unmatched. In DNA form, the CDR3 reads TGTGCCAGCAGTTCTCCGGGACAGGGCCATTATGGCTACACCTTC. This translates into CASSSPGQGHYGYTF.

The J gene is TRBJ2-5, the V gene TRBV9; 13 nucleotides agree with TRBD2. The junction had 4 bases not matched to a gene; V was cut back by 3 bases and J by 5 bases. CDR3 length: 15 amino acids. Germline V gene sequence: CDR1 SGDLS, CDR2 YYNGEE. The CDR3 nucleotides read TGTGCCAGCAGCGCGGGACTAGCGGGAACGGAGACCCAGTACTTC. Its protein product is CASSAGLAGTETQYF.

This chain connects TRBV29-1 to TRBJ1-2; 7 bases line up with TRBD1. The ends lost 5 bases at V and 5 bases at J; junction bases unmatched: 11. CDR1 is SQVTM and CDR2 is ANQGSEA in the germline V gene. This CDR3 contains 14 residues. CDR3: CSVTHKGAGYGYTF. In nucleotides, the CDR3 is TGCAGCGTTACACACAAGGGGGCCGGTTATGGCTACACCTTC.